The 19 T cell receptor beta chains below come from one sample, sequenced in a study of CD8+ T cells in alopecia areata (dated by TCRdb to 2016 to 2019). The method was the immunoSEQ multiplex PCR assay. To provide template for TCR sequencing, every sample had RNA extracted and reverse transcribed into cDNA. Here the immuneACCESS table is served through TCRdb, limited to in-frame sequences with V and J called. Missing clones are a known gap in these copies; in checked studies unresolved V genes cover under half, and the rest lacks a known reason. For this sample the table gives 130,000 to 150,000 clones, of which roughly four fifths were detected only once. The ten largest clones add up to around 25% of the sample. This specimen's time point label, interpreted: about 4 weeks on oral tofacitinib. The sample's treatment or condition label, decoded: oral pan-JAK inhibitor, 5-10 mg twice daily. This sample comprised CD8+ T cells sorted from blood, obtained at week 4, from a patient treated with tofacitinib. The receptors originated from a human donor with alopecia areata.

This chain links TRBV5-6 with TRBJ2-2, with TRBD1 as a possible D gene (5 bases). V was clipped by 4 bases and J by 0 bases, with 7 bases between them. This CDR3 region has 14 residues. Per the germline V gene, CDR1 is SGHDT and CDR2 is YYEEEE. In DNA form, the CDR3 reads TGTGCCAGCAGCAGGGGAACGAACACCGGGGAGCTGTTTTTT. Residues: CASSRGTNTGELFF. Full variable domain (outside the CDR3, taken from reference TRBV5-6 and TRBJ2-2): DAGVTQSPTHLIKTRGQQVTLRCSPKSGHDTVSWYQQALGQGPQFIFQYYEEEERQRGNFPDRFSGHQFPNYSSELNVNALLLGDSALYLCASSRGTNTGELFFGEGSRLTVL.

This clone was counted a few times. This chain connects TRBV4-1 to TRBJ1-1, with D hard to call. Germline lookup yields CDR1 MGHRA and CDR2 YSYEKL. V shed 2 bases and J shed 0 bases, with 4 bases lying between them. The CDR3 contains 13 residues. CDR3 loop: CASSQYVNTEAFF. CDR3 DNA sequence: TGCGCCAGCAGCCAATACGTGAACACTGAAGCTTTCTTT.

This rearrangement joins TRBV6-6 to TRBJ2-7; 7 positions match TRBD1. V lost 0 bases to trimming and J lost 5 bases; unmatched junction nucleotides: 7. This CDR3 spans 15 amino acids. CDR1 is MNHNY, CDR2 SVGAGI, per germline (reference sequence). In nucleotides, the CDR3 is TGTGCCAGCAGTTACTCGAGAGACAGGGCCGACGAGCAGTACTTC. The encoded protein is CASSYSRDRADEQYF.

V is TRBV19 and J is TRBJ2-7; D is ambiguous. This CDR3 region has 12 residues. Germline-derived CDR1 and CDR2 are LNHDA and SQIVND (reference sequence). Trimming shortened V by 3 bases and J by 2 bases, and 5 bases separated the two germline ends. The CDR3 DNA reads TGTGCCAGTAGTATTGGCGCCTACGAGCAGTACTTC. Amino acids: CASSIGAYEQYF.

The chain joins TRBV27 to TRBJ2-7; D is perhaps TRBD2 (6 bases). The CDR3 contains 12 residues. Between the trimmed V and J ends, which lost 5 bases and 3 bases, there was a span of 8 bases. CDR1 is MNHEY and CDR2 is SMNVEV in the germline V gene (reference sequence). The CDR3 DNA sequence: TGTGCCAGCAGTCCGGGACTCTACGAGCAGTACTTC. Its protein is CASSPGLYEQYF.

This clone was detected only a few times. The chain has TRBV4-1 and TRBJ2-7; D is uncertain. V dropped 0 bases and J dropped 6 bases, with 9 bases sitting between them. Germline V gene sequence: CDR1 MGHRA, CDR2 YSYEKL. This CDR3 is built from 13 residues. The CDR3 DNA sequence: TGCGCCAGCAGCCAAGAGCCAGGTACCGAGCAGTACTTC. The encoded protein is CASSQEPGTEQYF.

J is TRBJ2-1 and V is TRBV6-5, with 7 nucleotides matching TRBD2. The germline CDR1 and CDR2 sequences are MNHEY and SVGAGI. V was clipped by 6 bases and J by 7 bases; unmatched bases: 9. The CDR3 has 14 residues. CDR3 in amino acids: CASSLRFGGNEQFF. The CDR3 DNA is TGTGCCAGCAGCCTCCGGTTCGGGGGGAATGAGCAGTTCTTC.

The chain recombines TRBV29-1 with TRBJ2-1, with D possibly called TRBD1 or TRBD2 (5 bases each). V lost 4 bases to trimming and J lost 7 bases, with 14 bases between them. In germline, CDR1 is SQVTM, CDR2 ANQGSEA. The CDR3 covers 13 residues. CDR3 in DNA: TGCAGCGTTGTTATTGGGGGTGGGAATGAGCAGTTCTTC. Translation gives CSVVIGGGNEQFF.

The chain has TRBV7-8 and TRBJ2-7, with 11 nucleotides matching TRBD1. This CDR3 region has 20 residues. Trimming at V came to 7 bases and at J to 6 bases, leaving 26 bases not matched to a gene. From germline, CDR1 is SGHVS and CDR2 FQNEAQ. The CDR3 sequence: CASNRKVGTGGVKLQGEQYF. The CDR3 nucleotides are TGTGCCAGCAATCGGAAGGTTGGGACAGGGGGTGTCAAGTTACAAGGCGAGCAGTACTTC.

V is TRBV15 and J is TRBJ2-7; the D is unclear. Trimming stripped 4 bases from V and 0 bases from J, with 1 base between. This CDR3 spans 11 amino acids. The germline V gene has CDR1 LNHNV and CDR2 YYDKDF (reference sequence). The chain's CDR3 is CATSNSYEQYF. The CDR3 nucleotides read TGTGCCACCAGCAACTCCTACGAGCAGTACTTC.

The genes are TRBV4-1 and TRBJ2-7; 8 nucleotides agree with TRBD2. Trimming took 1 base from V and 2 from J; bases not matched to a gene: 4. Germline values: CDR1 MGHRA, CDR2 YSYEKL. The CDR3 loop spans 15 amino acids. The CDR3 DNA reads as TGCGCCAGCAGCCAAGGACTAGCGTCCCCCTACGAGCAGTACTTC. Translation: CASSQGLASPYEQYF.

A single count supports this clone. This rearrangement joins TRBV4-2 to TRBJ2-7; D may be TRBD1 (6 bases). Germline V gives CDR1 LGHNA, CDR2 YNFKEQ. The CDR3 has 13 amino acids. The CDR3 bases are TGTGACTCCGGCCTCCCAGGGGCCTACGAGCAGTACTTC. Its protein product is CDSGLPGAYEQYF.

CDR3 sequence (DNA): TGTGCCAGCAGTTGGCTCGGACAGGGGGCTTACGAGCAGTACTTC. This translates into CASSWLGQGAYEQYF. The chain joins TRBV5-6 to TRBJ2-7; TRBD1 matches 11 bases. V was pared by 5 bases and J by 4 bases, with 8 bases of the junction left unmatched. The V gene's germline CDR1 is SGHDT and CDR2 YYEEEE. The CDR3 extends over 15 amino acids.

The chain couples TRBV5-1 to TRBJ2-7; D not resolved. Germline-derived CDR1 and CDR2 are SGHRS and YFSETQ. The germline V and J ends were trimmed by 0 bases and 0 bases, with 13 bases remaining between them. CDR3 length: 16 residues. The CDR3, as DNA: TGCGCCAGCAGCTTGGCCGTGTTGGGTGCCTCCTACGAGCAGTACTTC. Encoded protein: CASSLAVLGASYEQYF.

The rearrangement uses TRBV7-9 and TRBJ2-5; 10 bases fit TRBD1. The V gene's germline CDR1 is SEHNR and CDR2 FQNEAQ (reference sequence). V lost 5 bases to trimming and J lost 3 bases; unmatched junction nucleotides: 9. This CDR3 is built from 16 residues. DNA for the CDR3: TGTGCCAGCAGCCCCTACCATGGGACAGGGGAAGAGACCCAGTACTTC. Amino acid sequence: CASSPYHGTGEETQYF.

The genes are TRBV27 and TRBJ2-7; 10 bases fit TRBD1. Germline CDR1 is MNHEY and CDR2 is SMNVEV (reference sequence). This CDR3 is 12 amino acids long. The V segment lost 9 bases and the J segment 5 bases; nucleotides outside the gene matches: 4. The CDR3 sequence: CASWTGGNEQYF. For the CDR3, the DNA is TGTGCCAGTTGGACAGGGGGGAACGAGCAGTACTTC.

V is TRBV7-8 and J is TRBJ2-7; the D is unclear. Trimming stripped 2 bases from V and 3 bases from J, with 8 bases between. Germline assignment: CDR1 SGHVS and CDR2 FQNEAQ. The CDR3 spans 13 residues. The CDR3 DNA is TGTGCCAGCAGCTTAAACAGCGTCTACGAGCAGTACTTC. As protein: CASSLNSVYEQYF.

The chain combines TRBV5-8 with TRBJ2-6; the match to TRBD2 covers 7 bases. This CDR3 has 17 amino acids. Per the germline V gene, CDR1 is SGHTS and CDR2 is YDEGEE. Trimming removed 1 base from V and 4 bases from J; junction bases left unmatched: 8. In nucleotides, the CDR3 is TGTGCCAGCAGCTTGAGGGAGGGTTCGTCCGGGGCCAACGTCCTGACTTTC. Amino acids: CASSLREGSSGANVLTF.

The chain uses TRBV7-9 and TRBJ2-7, with D possibly matching TRBD1 (5 bases). Germline CDR1 and CDR2: SEHNR and FQNEAQ (reference sequence). V was trimmed by 5 bases and J by 2 bases, leaving 16 bases between them. The CDR3 length is 15 residues. DNA of the CDR3: TGTGCCAGCAGCCCGTTAGAGACAGCTGCCTACGAGCAGTACTTC. It codes for CASSPLETAAYEQYF.